This TCR beta chain was observed in a study of T cells expressing NK-cell markers. Overall study: The sequencing cohort of eight donors included seven HCMV-seropositive individuals and one seronegative individual. Overall study results and limits: Once again these clonotypes came out on top in the CD3+CD56-NKG2C+ fraction of a few donors. Evidence did not settle whether expanded NKG2C+ T cell clones targeted HCMV.

As for this clonotype: The antigen remains undetermined.

As the method of synthesis, 5'RACE template switching with UMIs yielded TCR beta cDNA. TCRdb re-called the 5' RACE reads, yielding one record per CDR3 amino acid sequence without DNA. The sample's table shows 200,000 to 300,000 distinct CDR3 sequences. The V gene's germline CDR1 is DFQATT and CDR2 SNEGSKA (reference sequence). CDR3 length: 20 amino acids. The clonotype comes from a man aged 18-30 years in good health. Material for sequencing was blood T cells: a sorted CD56 or NKG2C T cell subset, CD4+ or CD8+ T cells, or bulk PBMC T cells (not recorded which). J is TRBJ2-3 and V is TRBV20-1; the D call from TCRdb, TRBD2, cannot be confirmed without DNA. This chain's CDR3 is CSATHPLDREKGLAGNTQYF.